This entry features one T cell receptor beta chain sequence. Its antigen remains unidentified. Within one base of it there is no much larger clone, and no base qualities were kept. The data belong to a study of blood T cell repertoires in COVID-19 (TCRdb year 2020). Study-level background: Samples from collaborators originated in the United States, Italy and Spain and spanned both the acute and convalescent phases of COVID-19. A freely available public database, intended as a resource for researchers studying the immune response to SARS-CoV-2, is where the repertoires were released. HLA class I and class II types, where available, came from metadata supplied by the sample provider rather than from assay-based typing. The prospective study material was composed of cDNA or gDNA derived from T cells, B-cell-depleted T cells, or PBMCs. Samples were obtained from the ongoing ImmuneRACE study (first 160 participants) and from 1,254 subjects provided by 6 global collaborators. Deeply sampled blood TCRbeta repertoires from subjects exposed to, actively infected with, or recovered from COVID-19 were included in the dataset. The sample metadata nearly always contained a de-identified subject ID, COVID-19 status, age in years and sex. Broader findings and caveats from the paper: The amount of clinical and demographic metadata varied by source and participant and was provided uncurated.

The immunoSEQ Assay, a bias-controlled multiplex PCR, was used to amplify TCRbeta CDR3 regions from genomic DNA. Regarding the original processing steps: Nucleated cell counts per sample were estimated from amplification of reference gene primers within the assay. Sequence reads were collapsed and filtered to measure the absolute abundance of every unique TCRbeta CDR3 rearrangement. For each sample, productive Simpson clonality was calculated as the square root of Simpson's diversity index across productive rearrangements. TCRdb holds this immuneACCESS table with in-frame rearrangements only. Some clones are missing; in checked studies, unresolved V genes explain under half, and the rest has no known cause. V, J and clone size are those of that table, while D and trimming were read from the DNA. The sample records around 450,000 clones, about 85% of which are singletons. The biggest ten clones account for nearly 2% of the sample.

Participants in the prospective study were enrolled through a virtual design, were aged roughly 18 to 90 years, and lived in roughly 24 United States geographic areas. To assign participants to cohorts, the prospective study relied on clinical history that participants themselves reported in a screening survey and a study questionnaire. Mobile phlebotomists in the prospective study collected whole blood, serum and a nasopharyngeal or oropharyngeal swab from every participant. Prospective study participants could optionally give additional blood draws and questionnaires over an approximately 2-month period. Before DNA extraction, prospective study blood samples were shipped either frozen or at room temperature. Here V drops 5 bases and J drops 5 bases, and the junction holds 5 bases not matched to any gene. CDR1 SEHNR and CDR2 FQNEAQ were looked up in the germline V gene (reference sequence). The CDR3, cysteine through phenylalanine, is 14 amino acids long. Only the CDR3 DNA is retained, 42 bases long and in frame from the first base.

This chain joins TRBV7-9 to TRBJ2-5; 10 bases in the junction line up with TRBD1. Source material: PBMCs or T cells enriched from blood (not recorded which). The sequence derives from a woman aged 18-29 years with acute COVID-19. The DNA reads TGTGCCAGCAGCCCAAGACAGGGGGCGGAGACCCAGTACTTC. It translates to CASSPRQGAETQYF.